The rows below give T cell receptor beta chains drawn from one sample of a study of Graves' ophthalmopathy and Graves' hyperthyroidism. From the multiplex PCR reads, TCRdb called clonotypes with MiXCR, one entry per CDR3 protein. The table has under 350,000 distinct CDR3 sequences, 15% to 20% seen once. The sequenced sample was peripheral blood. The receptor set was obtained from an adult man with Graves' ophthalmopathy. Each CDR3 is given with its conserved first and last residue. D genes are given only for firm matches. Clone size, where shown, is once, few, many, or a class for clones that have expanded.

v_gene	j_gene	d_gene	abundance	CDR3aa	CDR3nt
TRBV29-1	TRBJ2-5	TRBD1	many	CSVEGTGETQYF	TGCAGCGTTGAAGGGACAGGGGAGACCCAGTACTTC
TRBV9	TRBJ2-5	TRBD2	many	CASSRGLAVETQYF	TGTGCCAGCAGCAGGGGTCTAGCGGTCGAGACCCAGTACTTC
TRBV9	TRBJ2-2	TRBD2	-	CASSERETGNTGELFF	TGTGCCAGCAGCGAGCGGGAGACGGGGAACACCGGGGAGCTGTTTTTT
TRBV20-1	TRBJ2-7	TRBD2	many	CSARGAGGSYEQYF	TGCAGTGCTAGGGGGGCGGGGGGCTCCTACGAGCAGTACTTC
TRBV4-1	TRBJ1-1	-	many	CASSQEIQGEAFF	TGCGCCAGCAGCCAAGAGATACAGGGTGAAGCTTTCTTT
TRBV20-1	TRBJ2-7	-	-	CSAKAGAAYEQYF	TGCAGTGCTAAAGCCGGGGCCGCCTACGAGCAGTACTTC
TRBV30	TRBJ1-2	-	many	CAWTQEGYGYTF	TGTGCCTGGACCCAAGAGGGCTATGGCTACACCTTC
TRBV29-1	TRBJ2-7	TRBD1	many	CSVRVGDRGPYEQYF	TGCAGCGTCCGCGTAGGGGACAGGGGGCCCTACGAGCAGTACTTC
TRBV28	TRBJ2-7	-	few	CASSLGPILQQYF	TGTGCCAGCAGTTTAGGACCGATCCTTCAGCAGTACTTC
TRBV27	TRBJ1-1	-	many	CASTPRAPGGTEAFF	TGTGCCAGCACCCCAAGGGCACCCGGGGGCACTGAAGCTTTCTTT
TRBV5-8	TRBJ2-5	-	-	CASRRTAQETQYF	TGTGCCAGCAGACGCACGGCCCAAGAGACCCAGTACTTC
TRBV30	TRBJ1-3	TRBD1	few	CAWSRDSGSGNTIYF	TGTGCCTGGAGTCGGGACAGCGGCTCTGGAAACACCATATATTTT
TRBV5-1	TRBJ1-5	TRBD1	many	CASSPDGQGAAQPQHF	TGCGCCAGCAGCCCCGACGGACAGGGGGCAGCTCAGCCCCAGCATTTT
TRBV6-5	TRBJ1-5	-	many	CASSSPRQHHNQPQHF	TGTGCCAGCAGTTCTCCCCGACAGCACCACAATCAGCCCCAGCATTTT
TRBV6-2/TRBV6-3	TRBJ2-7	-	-	CASRRVFGESGEQYF	TGTGCCAGCAGGAGGGTGTTTGGCGAGTCCGGCGAGCAGTACTTC
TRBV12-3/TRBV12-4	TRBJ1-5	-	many	CASSGGQISNQPQHF	TGTGCCAGCAGTGGAGGACAGATTAGCAATCAGCCCCAGCATTTT
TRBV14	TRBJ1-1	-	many	CASKPQIWGTEAFF	TGTGCCAGCAAGCCCCAAATCTGGGGGACTGAAGCTTTCTTT
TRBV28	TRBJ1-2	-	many	CASSLGGANYGYTF	TGTGCCAGCTCATTAGGGGGGGCGAACTATGGCTACACCTTC
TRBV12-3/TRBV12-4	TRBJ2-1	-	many	CASSLYPGAYNEQFF	TGTGCCAGCAGTTTATATCCGGGAGCCTACAATGAGCAGTTCTTC
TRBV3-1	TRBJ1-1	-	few	CASSHEGTPGTEAFF	TGTGCCAGCAGCCATGAAGGGACGCCAGGAACTGAAGCTTTCTTT
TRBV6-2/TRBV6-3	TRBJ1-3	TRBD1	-	CASAGQATLLGSGNTIYF	TGTGCCAGCGCGGGACAGGCGACTTTGCTTGGCTCTGGAAACACCATATATTTT
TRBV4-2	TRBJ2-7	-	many	CAPAGAREQYF	TGTGCCCCCGCCGGGGCGAGGGAGCAGTACTTC
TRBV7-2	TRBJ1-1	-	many	CASSLAAGSNTEAFF	TGTGCCAGCAGCTTAGCTGCGGGTTCGAACACTGAAGCTTTCTTT
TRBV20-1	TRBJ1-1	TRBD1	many	CSAVDRPNTEAFF	TGCAGTGCTGTGGACAGGCCGAACACTGAAGCTTTCTTT
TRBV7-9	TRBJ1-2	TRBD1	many	CASSIQGDGYTF	TGTGCCAGCAGCATACAGGGGGATGGCTACACCTTC
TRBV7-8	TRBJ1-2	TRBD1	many	CASRRGQGKGYGYTF	TGTGCCAGCAGACGAGGACAGGGAAAGGGCTATGGCTACACCTTC
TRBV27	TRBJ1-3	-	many	CASSSDASFLSGNTIYF	TGTGCCAGCAGTTCCGACGCCTCTTTTCTCTCTGGAAACACCATATATTTT
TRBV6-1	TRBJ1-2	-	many	CASSAGPKYGYTF	TGTGCCAGCAGTGCGGGGCCTAAGTATGGCTACACCTTC
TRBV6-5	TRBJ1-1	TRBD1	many	CASSPGDRLSEAFF	TGTGCCAGCAGTCCCGGGGACAGGCTCTCTGAAGCTTTCTTT
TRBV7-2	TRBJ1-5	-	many	CASSLSGASQPQHF	TGTGCCAGCAGCTTGAGTGGCGCGTCTCAGCCCCAGCATTTT
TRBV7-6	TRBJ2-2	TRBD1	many	CASSLPPDRGNTGELFF	TGTGCCAGCAGCTTACCTCCGGACAGGGGGAACACCGGGGAGCTGTTTTTT
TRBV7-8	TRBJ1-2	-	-	CASSLRREGYGYTF	TGTGCCAGCAGCTTAAGGCGGGAAGGTTATGGCTACACCTTC
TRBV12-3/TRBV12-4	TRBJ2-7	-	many	CASKKSGARNYEQYF	TGTGCCAGCAAAAAGTCAGGGGCGCGAAACTACGAGCAGTACTTC
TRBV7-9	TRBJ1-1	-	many	CASSLVQSMNTEAFF	TGTGCCAGCAGCTTAGTCCAGTCCATGAACACTGAAGCTTTCTTT
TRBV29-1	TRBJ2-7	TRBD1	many	CSVEAGGYEQYF	TGCAGCGTTGAGGCAGGGGGCTACGAGCAGTACTTC
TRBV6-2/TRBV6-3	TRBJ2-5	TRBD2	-	CASSRLAGALETQYF	TGTGCCAGCAGTCGACTAGCGGGGGCCCTGGAGACCCAGTACTTC
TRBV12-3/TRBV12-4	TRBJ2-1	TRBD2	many	CASSFEAGGYEQFF	TGTGCCAGCAGTTTCGAGGCGGGAGGATATGAGCAGTTCTTC
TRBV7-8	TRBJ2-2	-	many	CASSLASGATGELFF	TGTGCCAGCAGCTTAGCTTCAGGGGCCACCGGGGAGCTGTTTTTT
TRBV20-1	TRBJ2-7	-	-	CSARWGRFYGEQYF	TGCAGTGCTAGATGGGGGCGCTTTTATGGCGAGCAGTACTTC
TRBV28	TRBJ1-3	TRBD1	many	CASSFGTGGNTIYF	TGTGCCAGCAGTTTTGGGACAGGCGGAAACACCATATATTTT
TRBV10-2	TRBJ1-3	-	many	CASSGTFSGNTIYF	TGCGCCAGCAGTGGGACATTCTCTGGAAACACCATATATTTT
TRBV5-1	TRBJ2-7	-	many	CASSPQGSHEQYF	TGCGCCAGCAGCCCGCAGGGATCACACGAGCAGTACTTC
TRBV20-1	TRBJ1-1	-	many	CSARTEEAFF	TGCAGTGCTCGGACTGAAGAAGCTTTCTTT
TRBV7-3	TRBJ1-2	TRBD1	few	CASSPSGGFYGYTF	TGTGCCAGCAGCCCGTCAGGGGGTTTCTATGGCTACACCTTC
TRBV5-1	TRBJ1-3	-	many	CASSLAGGSSGNTIYF	TGCGCCAGCAGCTTGGCGGGTGGATCCTCTGGAAACACCATATATTTT